This T cell receptor beta chain came from a study of blood T cell repertoires in COVID-19. Whole-study context: Whether acute or convalescent, the COVID-19 samples came from the United States, Italy and Spain. Sample material is recorded as cDNA or gDNA derived from T cells, B-cell-depleted T cells, or PBMCs.

In the authors' workflow: Estimation of nucleated cell counts relied on the amplification of reference gene primers. Method: immunoSEQ multiplex PCR; TCRdb's copy keeps in-frame clones and lacks some. The V and J calls and clone size are taken from that table; D and trimming were inferred from the DNA. The repertoire holds tens of thousands of clones, with approximately 86% as singletons. This clone was observed a single time. V was pared by 7 bases and J by 1 base, with 13 bases of the junction left unmatched. There are 16 residues in the CDR3. The germline CDR1 and CDR2 sequences are SQVTM and ANQGSEA.

V gene TRBV29-1 combines with J gene TRBJ2-5; TRBD2 matches 9 bases. The sequenced sample was peripheral blood. The sequence was collected from a woman between 65 and 79 years old with active or convalescent COVID-19. The CDR3 loop is CSADGGSGGRQETQYF. As DNA, the CDR3 is TGCAGCGCCGACGGGGGTAGCGGGGGCCGCCAAGAGACCCAGTACTTC.